This TCR beta chain was profiled in a study of blood T cell repertoires in COVID-19 (dated by TCRdb to 2018 to 2021). With respect to the entire study: Collaborator samples came from the United States, Italy and Spain and covered acute and convalescent phases of COVID-19. The samples were drawn from the first 160 participants of the ongoing ImmuneRACE study and from some 1,300 subjects provided by 6 global collaborators. Where available, HLA class I and class II types were taken from metadata supplied by the sample provider and were not determined by assay-based typing. A freely available public database, intended as a resource for researchers studying the immune response to SARS-CoV-2, is where the repertoires were released. The sample metadata nearly always contained a de-identified subject ID, COVID-19 status, age in years and sex. The prospective study material was composed of cDNA or gDNA derived from T cells, B-cell-depleted T cells, or PBMCs. The dataset comprised deeply sampled blood TCRbeta repertoires from subjects exposed to, actively infected with, or recovered from COVID-19. Paper-wide results and their limitations: Clinical and demographic metadata were provided uncurated, with the amount varying by source and participant.

For this clone: No cognate antigen has been identified for it. Base-call qualities are not available, and no considerably larger clone is one nucleotide away.

TCRbeta CDR3 regions were amplified from genomic DNA by means of the immunoSEQ Assay, a bias-controlled multiplex PCR. On the study's bioinformatics: The number of nucleated cells in each sample was estimated from the amplification of reference gene primers within the assay. Sequence reads were collapsed and filtered to measure the absolute abundance of every unique TCRbeta CDR3 rearrangement. For each sample, productive Simpson clonality was calculated by taking the square root of Simpson's diversity index across productive rearrangements. This is the immuneACCESS table as TCRdb keeps it, with only in-frame sequences that have V and J called. A part of the clones is gone; compared with another copy, unresolved V genes explain less than half, and the rest is unexplained. The V and J calls and the clone size are those of that table, but D and trimming were determined from the DNA. Across this sample there are about 100,000 clones, with 85% to 95% seen only once. The ten most abundant clones make up 1.7% of the sample.

Reading the germline V gene gives CDR1 SGHRS and CDR2 YFSETQ. The CDR3 has 14 amino acids, counting the end cysteine and phenylalanine. Here the CDR3 DNA is all that survives: 42 bases in frame from base 1. Trimmed from V: 1 base; trimmed from J: 5 bases; junction bases lacking a gene match: 3. Collaborating institutions collected whole blood in K2EDTA tubes following their own protocols. For TCRbeta analysis, collaborators shipped samples in one of three forms: frozen whole blood, isolated PBMCs, or DNA extracted from either of those sample types. This receptor was taken from a man aged 55 to 70 with acute or convalescent COVID-19. Here the chain combines TRBV5-1 and TRBJ2-5, with TRBD1 identical over 9 junction bases. Sequencing was done on a sample of peripheral blood. The nucleotide sequence reads TGCGCCAGCAGCTTGACAGGGGGCGAGGAGACCCAGTACTTC. This is translated as CASSLTGGEETQYF. When the CDR3 is completed using the reference TRBV5-1 and TRBJ2-5 genes on either side, the full variable domain is KAGVTQTPRYLIKTRGQQVTLSCSPISGHRSVSWYQQTPGQGLQFLFEYFSETQRNKGNFPGRFSGRQFSNSRSEMNVSTLELGDSALYLCASSLTGGEETQYFGPGTRLLVL.